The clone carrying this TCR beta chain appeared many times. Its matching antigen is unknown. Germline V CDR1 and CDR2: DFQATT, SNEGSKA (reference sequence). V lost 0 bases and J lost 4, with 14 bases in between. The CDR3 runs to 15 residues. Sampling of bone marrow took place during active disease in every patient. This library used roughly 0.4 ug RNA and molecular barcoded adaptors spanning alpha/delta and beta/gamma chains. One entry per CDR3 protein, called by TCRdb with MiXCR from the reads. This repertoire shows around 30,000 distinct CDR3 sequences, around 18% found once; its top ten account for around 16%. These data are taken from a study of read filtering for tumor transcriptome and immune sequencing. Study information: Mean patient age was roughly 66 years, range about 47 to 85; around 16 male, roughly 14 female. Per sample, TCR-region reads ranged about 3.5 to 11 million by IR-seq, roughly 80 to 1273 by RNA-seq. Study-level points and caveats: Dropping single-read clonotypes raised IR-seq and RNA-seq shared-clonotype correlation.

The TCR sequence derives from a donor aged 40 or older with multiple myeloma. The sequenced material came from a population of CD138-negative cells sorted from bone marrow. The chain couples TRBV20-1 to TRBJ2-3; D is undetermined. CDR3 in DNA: TGCAGTGCTAGAGATCTTGGTGCGCCGCCAGATACGCAGTATTTT. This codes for CSARDLGAPPDTQYF.